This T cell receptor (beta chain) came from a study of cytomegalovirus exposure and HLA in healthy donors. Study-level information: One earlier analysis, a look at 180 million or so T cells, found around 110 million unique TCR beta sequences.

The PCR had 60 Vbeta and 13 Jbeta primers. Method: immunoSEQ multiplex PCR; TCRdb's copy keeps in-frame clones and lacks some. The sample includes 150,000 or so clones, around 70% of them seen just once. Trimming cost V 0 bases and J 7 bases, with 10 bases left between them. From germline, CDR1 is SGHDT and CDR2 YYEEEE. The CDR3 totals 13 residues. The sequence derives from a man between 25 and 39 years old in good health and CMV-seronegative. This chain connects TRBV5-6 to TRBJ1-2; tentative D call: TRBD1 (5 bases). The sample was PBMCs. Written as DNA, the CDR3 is TGTGCCAGCAGCTTGGGGTCGGGGGTTGGCTACACCTTC. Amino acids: CASSLGSGVGYTF.